This T cell receptor beta chain was sequenced in a study of response to subunit inactivated influenza vaccine. The CDR3 length is 12 residues. V gave up 4 bases and J gave up 6 bases, with 8 bases separating them. Overall study findings and caveats: Authors suggested each seasonal flu vaccination may recruit only limited numbers of new T cells.

TCRdb reprocessed the RT-PCR reads with MiXCR, giving one entry per CDR3 protein. The table lists 630,000 or so distinct CDR3 sequences, 15% to 17% of them singletons. On this clonotype itself: Its antigen remains unknown.

This sample comprised PBMCs from blood, obtained 11 to 12 days after vaccination. This TCR was recovered from a man aged 50-59 years who received an inactivated influenza vaccine. This chain uses TRBV12-3 or TRBV12-4 with TRBJ2-3; D is uncertain. CDR3 in DNA: TGTGCCAGCAGTTCACTGGGGGATACGCAGTATTTT. It is translated as CASSSLGDTQYF.